Sequencing of this T cell receptor (beta chain) was carried out in a study of shared clonotypes between healthy human individuals. The CDR3 totals 10 residues. V lost 2 bases and J 10 bases, leaving 6 bases between the germline ends. CDR1 is SQVTM and CDR2 is ANQGSEA in the germline V gene. Only CD45RO-negative cells positively selected for CCR7 counted as naive CD8 cells, so terminally differentiated effector memory CD45RA+ cells were excluded. Sequenced by immunoSEQ multiplex PCR; TCRdb stores in-frame clones only, minus some. The table records about 580,000 clones, 95% to 98% of them present only once.

The chain combines TRBV29-1 with TRBJ2-1; D gene uncertain. This TCR derives from a man aged 25-45 years in good health. The sample was naive CD8+ T cells sorted from blood. The CDR3 DNA is TGCAGCGTTGAATGGCAGGAGCAGTTCTTC. Amino acid sequence: CSVEWQEQFF.